This entry concerns a single T cell receptor (beta chain). Its target is unknown. Trimming pared 3 bases from V and 1 base from J, leaving 9 bases between. The germline V gene has CDR1 MNHEY and CDR2 SMNVEV (reference sequence). CDR3 length equals 15 residues. This entry belongs to a study of somatic mutations in cytotoxic T cells in rheumatoid arthritis. Study-wide results and limits: The slightly lower representation of TRBV07 among rheumatoid arthritis patients did not undergo correction for multiple comparisons. Unlike healthy controls, rheumatoid arthritis patients had CD8+ clonality that increased with age. Between rheumatoid arthritis patients and age-matched healthy controls, CD8+ T-cell clonality showed no significant difference.

Sequencing was performed with immunoSEQ multiplex PCR; in TCRdb, only in-frame clones are kept and a portion is missing. The repertoire holds almost 20,000 clones, with more than 65% as singletons. Positive selection using magnetic beads isolated the CD4+ and CD8+ cells (purity was checked by flow cytometry). The chain has TRBV27 and TRBJ2-2, with D tentatively TRBD1 (5 bases). This TCR derives from a woman between 50 and 59 years old in good health. The sequencing sample was made of CD8+ T cells sorted from blood. The CDR3 region has the DNA TGTGCCAGCAGTTTGAGGCAGGGGAACACCGGGGAGCTGTTTTTT. Its translation is CASSLRQGNTGELFF.